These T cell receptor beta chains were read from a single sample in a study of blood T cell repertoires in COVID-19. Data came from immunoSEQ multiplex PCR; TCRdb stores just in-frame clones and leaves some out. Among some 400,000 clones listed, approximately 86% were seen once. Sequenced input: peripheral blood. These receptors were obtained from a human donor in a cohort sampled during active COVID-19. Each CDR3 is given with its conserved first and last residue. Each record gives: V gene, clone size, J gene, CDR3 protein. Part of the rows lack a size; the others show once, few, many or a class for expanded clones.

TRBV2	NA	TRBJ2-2	CASSGQGDRELFF
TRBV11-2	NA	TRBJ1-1	CASSLDGRGTEAFF
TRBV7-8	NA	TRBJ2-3	CASSFPLAGGGDTQYF
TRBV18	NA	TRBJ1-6	CASSPGTDNSPLHF
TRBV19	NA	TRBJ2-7	CASSISRSTSEQYF
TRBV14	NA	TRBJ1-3	CASSQGPGNTIYF
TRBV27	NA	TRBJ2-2	CASSSGTPYTNTGELFF
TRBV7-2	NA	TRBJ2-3	CASSFPGQGTDTQYF
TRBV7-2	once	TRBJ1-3	CASSVGQGARTGNTIYF
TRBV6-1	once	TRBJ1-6	CASSEPRAGIYNSPLHF
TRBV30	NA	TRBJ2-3	CAWSMGLAGGTDTQYF
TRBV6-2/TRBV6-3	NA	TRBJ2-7	CASSLTRQGAYEQYF
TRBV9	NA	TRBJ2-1	CASSVGLNNEQFF
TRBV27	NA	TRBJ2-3	CASRGTITDTQYF
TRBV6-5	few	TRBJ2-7	CASTGQREPYEQYF
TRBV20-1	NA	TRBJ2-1	CSASAGGRVRDEQFF
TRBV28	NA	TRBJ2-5	CASSSLTSAGETQYF
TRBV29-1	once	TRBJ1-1	CSVGRNTEAFF
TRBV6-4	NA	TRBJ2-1	CASSEGLAGDYNEQFF
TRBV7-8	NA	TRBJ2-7	CASSLGSAGGYEQYF
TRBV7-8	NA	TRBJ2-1	CASSPLVPSGSSYNEQFF
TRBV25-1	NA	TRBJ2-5	CASSDGQRGYQETQYF
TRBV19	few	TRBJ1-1	CASTYKGGRTEAFF
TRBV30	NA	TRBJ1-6	CAWTPSDRIGGSPLHF
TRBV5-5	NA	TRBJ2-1	CASSLSQGKSNEQFF
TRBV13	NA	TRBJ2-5	CASSLAGEGETQYF
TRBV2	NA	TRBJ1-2	CASSSTGYAGYTF
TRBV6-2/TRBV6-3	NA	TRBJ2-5	CASSYWLAGGQRETQYF
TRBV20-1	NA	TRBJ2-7	CSARRDYEQYF
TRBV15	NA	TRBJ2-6	CATSPTGGTGANVLTF
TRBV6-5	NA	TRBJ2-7	CASTKTGDAYEQYF
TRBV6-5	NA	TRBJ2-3	CASSQLAGGTDTQYF
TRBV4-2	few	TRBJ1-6	CASSQDRGFSPLHF
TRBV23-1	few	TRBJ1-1	CASSIGQGITEAFF
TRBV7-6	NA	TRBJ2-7	CASSLVGGPQGEQYF
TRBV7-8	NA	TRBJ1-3	CASSLARPGNTIYF
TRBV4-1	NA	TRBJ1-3	CASSQEHRDSGNTIYF
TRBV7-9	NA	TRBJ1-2	CASTPTGGGYGYTF
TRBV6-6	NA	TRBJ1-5	CASRATGGNQPQHF
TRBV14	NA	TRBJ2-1	CASSSSAGVSLYNEQFF
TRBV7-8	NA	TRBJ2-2	CASSLASEGTGELFF
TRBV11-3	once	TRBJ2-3	CASSPGGSTDTQYF
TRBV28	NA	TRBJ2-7	CATMEGVEQYF
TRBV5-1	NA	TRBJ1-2	CASSLQGNYGYTF
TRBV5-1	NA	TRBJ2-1	CASSLERGLAGEQFF
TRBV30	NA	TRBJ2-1	CAWSTGQGIYNEQFF
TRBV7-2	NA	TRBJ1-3	CASSLRRVEGNTIYF
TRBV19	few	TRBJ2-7	CASRDNTYEQYF
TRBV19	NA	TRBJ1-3	CASISIPGQRNTIYF
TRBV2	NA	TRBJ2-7	CASSDGTNYEQYF
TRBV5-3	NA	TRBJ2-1	CARSLGTSGRGIEQFF
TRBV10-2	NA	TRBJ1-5	CASSESGIHQPQHF